This TCR beta chain originates from a study of blood T cell repertoires in COVID-19 (TCRdb year 2020). Regarding the study in general: Samples covering the acute and convalescent phases of COVID-19 were provided by collaborators in the United States, Italy and Spain. The prospective study material was composed of cDNA or gDNA derived from T cells, B-cell-depleted T cells, or PBMCs. The dataset comprised deeply sampled blood TCRbeta repertoires from subjects exposed to, actively infected with, or recovered from COVID-19. The repertoires were released in a freely available public database meant as a resource for research on the immune response to SARS-CoV-2. Samples were obtained from the ongoing ImmuneRACE study (first 160 participants) and from over 1,000 subjects provided by 6 global collaborators. Nearly every sample came with metadata listing a de-identified subject ID, COVID-19 status, age in years and sex. HLA class I and class II types, where available, came from metadata supplied by the sample provider rather than from assay-based typing. Results and caveats for the whole study, not just this receptor: Clinical and demographic metadata were provided uncurated, with the amount varying by source and participant.

One collaborating source in Seattle enrolled patients during active infection and followed them longitudinally through the course of disease. The collaborating institutions used their own protocols to collect whole blood in K2EDTA tubes. For TCRbeta analysis, collaborators shipped samples as frozen whole blood, isolated PBMCs, or DNA extracted from either of those sample types. Comment on this clone: Its target antigen remains unknown. Base qualities were left out, and no much larger clone turns up one base away.

The immunoSEQ Assay, a bias-controlled multiplex PCR, was used to amplify TCRbeta CDR3 regions from genomic DNA. The paper's processing steps were these. The number of nucleated cells in each sample was estimated by amplification of reference gene primers within the assay. Sequence reads were collapsed and filtered to measure the absolute abundance of every unique TCRbeta CDR3 rearrangement. Productive Simpson clonality was computed per sample as the square root of Simpson's diversity index over productive rearrangements. The table comes from immuneACCESS by way of TCRdb, which keeps in-frame sequences with V and J called. Part of the clones is missing from these tables; in studies checked, under half for an unresolved V gene and the rest for unknown reasons. V, J and clone size are those of that table, while D and trimming were read from the DNA. For this sample there are 150,000 to 250,000 clones; about 95% appear just once. The ten largest make up 0.6% to 0.9% of the sample.

Source material: peripheral blood. This sequence was found in a man aged 25-45 years with COVID-19, enrolled during active disease.

The DNA sequence reads TGTGCCAGCAGCTCGGGACAGGGCAATGGCTACACCTTC. This is translated as CASSSGQGNGYTF. The V and J segments used are TRBV7-9 and TRBJ1-2; 9 nucleotides in the junction match TRBD1. The germline V gene encodes CDR1 SEHNR and CDR2 FQNEAQ (reference sequence). Here V drops 4 bases and J drops 6 bases, and the junction holds 3 bases not matched to any gene. Measured from the cysteine to the phenylalanine, the CDR3 is 13 residues long. Kept here is only the CDR3 DNA, which spans 39 bases and is read in frame from base 1.